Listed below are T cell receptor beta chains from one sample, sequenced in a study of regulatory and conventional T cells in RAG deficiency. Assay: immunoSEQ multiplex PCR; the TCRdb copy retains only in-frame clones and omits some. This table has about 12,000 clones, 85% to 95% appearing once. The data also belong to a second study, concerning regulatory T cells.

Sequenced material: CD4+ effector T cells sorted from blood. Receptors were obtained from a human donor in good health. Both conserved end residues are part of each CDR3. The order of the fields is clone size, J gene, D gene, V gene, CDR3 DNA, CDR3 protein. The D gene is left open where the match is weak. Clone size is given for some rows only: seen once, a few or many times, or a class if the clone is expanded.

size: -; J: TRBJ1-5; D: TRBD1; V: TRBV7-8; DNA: TGTGCCAGCAGCTTAGTTGCGAGACAGGGGAACCAGCCCCAGCATTTT; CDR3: CASSLVARQGNQPQHF
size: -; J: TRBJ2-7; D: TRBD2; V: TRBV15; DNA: TGTGCCACCAGCAGAGAGGGAAGCGGGAGATACGAGCAGTACTTC; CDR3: CATSREGSGRYEQYF
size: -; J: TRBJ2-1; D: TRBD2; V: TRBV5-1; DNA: TGCGCCAGCAGCTCCCGGACTAGCGGGCAGTTCTTC; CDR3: CASSSRTSGQFF
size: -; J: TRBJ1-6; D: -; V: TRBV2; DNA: TGTGCCAGCACCCCGGGACCCAGTTCACCCCTCCACTTT; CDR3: CASTPGPSSPLHF
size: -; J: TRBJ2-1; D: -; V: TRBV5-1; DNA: TGCGCCAGCAGCTTGGCTTGGGGGCAGGAGCAGTTCTTC; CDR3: CASSLAWGQEQFF
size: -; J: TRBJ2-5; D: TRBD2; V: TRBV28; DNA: TGTGCCAGCAGTCCCGGGACTAGCGGGAGATTGCCAGAGACCCAGTACTTC; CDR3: CASSPGTSGRLPETQYF
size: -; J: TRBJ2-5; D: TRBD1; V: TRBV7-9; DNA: TGTGCCAGCAGCTTAGCGACAGGGGGGGAGACCCAGTACTTC; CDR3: CASSLATGGETQYF
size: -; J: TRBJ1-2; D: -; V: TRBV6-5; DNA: TGTGCCAGCAGTTCCGCCCAACAGGGACCCTATGGCTACACCTTC; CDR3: CASSSAQQGPYGYTF
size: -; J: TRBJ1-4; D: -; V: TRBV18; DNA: TGTGCCAGCTCACCAGCGTCAGGCGCTAATGAAAAACTGTTTTTT; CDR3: CASSPASGANEKLFF
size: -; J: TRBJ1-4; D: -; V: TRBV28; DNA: TGTGCCAGCACAACTAATGAAAAACTGTTTTTT; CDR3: CASTTNEKLFF
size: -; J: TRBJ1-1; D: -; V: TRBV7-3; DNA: TGTGCCAGCAGCTTAGGATCAAACACTGAAGCTTTCTTT; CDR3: CASSLGSNTEAFF
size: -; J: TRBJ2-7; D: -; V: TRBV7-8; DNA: TGTGCCAGCAGCTCCGAACGTCGAACAGCAGGAAACTTC; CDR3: CASSSERRTAGNF
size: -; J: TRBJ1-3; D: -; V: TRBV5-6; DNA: TGTGCCAGCAGCTTGGCCGGGGGAAACACCATATATTTT; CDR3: CASSLAGGNTIYF
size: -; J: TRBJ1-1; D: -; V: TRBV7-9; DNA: TGTGCCAGCAGTCTAGGACAAGAAGCTTTCTTT; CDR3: CASSLGQEAFF
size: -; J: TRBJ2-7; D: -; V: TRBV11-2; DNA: TGTGCCAGCAGCTTAGAAGTCGGGCTTCTTCCGTGGGAGCAGTACTTC; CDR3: CASSLEVGLLPWEQYF
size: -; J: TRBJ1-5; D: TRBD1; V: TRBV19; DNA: TGTGCCAGTAGTATTTTGGGACAGGGAGACAATCAGCCCCAGCATTTT; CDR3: CASSILGQGDNQPQHF
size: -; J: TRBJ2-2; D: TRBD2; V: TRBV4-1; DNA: TGCGCCAGCAGCCTGCGACTAGCGGGGCCCAACACCGGGGAGCTGTTTTTT; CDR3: CASSLRLAGPNTGELFF
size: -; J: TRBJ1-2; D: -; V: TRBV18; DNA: TGTGCCAGCTCACCAAACAGTAACTATGGCTACACCTTC; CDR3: CASSPNSNYGYTF
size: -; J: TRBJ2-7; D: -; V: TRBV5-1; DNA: TGCGCCAGCAGGGATGAGGGATACGAGCAGTACTTC; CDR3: CASRDEGYEQYF
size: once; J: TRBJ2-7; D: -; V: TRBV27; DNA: TGTGCCAGCAGTCCATGGACTGGTAAGCAGTACTTC; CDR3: CASSPWTGKQYF
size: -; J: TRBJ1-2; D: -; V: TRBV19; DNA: TGTGCCAGTAGTTGGGGGGCTGTTGCCAATGGCTACACCTTC; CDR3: CASSWGAVANGYTF
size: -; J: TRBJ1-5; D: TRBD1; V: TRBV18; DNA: TGTGCCAGCTCACCACCGGTTGGGACAGGGGGGAGGTTGGATCAGCCCCAGCATTTT; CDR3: CASSPPVGTGGRLDQPQHF
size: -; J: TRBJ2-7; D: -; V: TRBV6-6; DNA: TGTGCCAGCACCAACCCGGAGTTGATTGGTTACGAGCAGTACTTC; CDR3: CASTNPELIGYEQYF
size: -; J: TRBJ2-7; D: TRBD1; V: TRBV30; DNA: TGTGCCTGGAGTGAAGGACAGGGGGCGCGGGAGCAGTACTTC; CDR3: CAWSEGQGAREQYF
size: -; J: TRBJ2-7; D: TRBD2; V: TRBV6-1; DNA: TGTGCCAGCAGTGACCCTCTAACTAGCGGGGAAACCTACGAGCAGTACTTC; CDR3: CASSDPLTSGETYEQYF
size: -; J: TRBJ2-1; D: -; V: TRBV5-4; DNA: TGTGCCAGCAGTGGCAGGAGCTCCTACAATGAGCAGTTCTTC; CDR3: CASSGRSSYNEQFF
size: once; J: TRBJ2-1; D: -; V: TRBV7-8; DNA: TGTGCCAGCAGCTTAGTCGACAATGAGCAGTTCTTC; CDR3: CASSLVDNEQFF
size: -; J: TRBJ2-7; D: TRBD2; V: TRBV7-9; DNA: TGTGCCAGCAGCTCAATAGCGGGAGGGCCTGAGTACGAGCAGTACTTC; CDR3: CASSSIAGGPEYEQYF
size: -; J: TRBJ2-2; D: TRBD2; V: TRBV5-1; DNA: TGCGCCAGCAGCTTGGTTGCGGGAGTTAACACCGGGGAGCTGTTTTTT; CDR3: CASSLVAGVNTGELFF
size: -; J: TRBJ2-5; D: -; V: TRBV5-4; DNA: TGTGCCAGCAGCTTGGCAGGGGCCCGTCCAGAGACCCAGTACTTC; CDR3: CASSLAGARPETQYF
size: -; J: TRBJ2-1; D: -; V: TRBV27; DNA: TGTGCCAGCAGAAGAAGGTTGGGGGTGAGCGGACTAAACAATGAGCAGTTCTTC; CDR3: CASRRRLGVSGLNNEQFF
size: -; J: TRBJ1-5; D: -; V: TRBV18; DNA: TGTGCCAGCTCACCCCAGGGGAATAGCAATCAGCCCCAGCATTTT; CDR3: CASSPQGNSNQPQHF
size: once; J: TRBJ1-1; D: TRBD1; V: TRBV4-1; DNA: TGCGCCAGCAGCCAAGCCGGACAGGGACGATCTGAAGCTTTCTTT; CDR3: CASSQAGQGRSEAFF
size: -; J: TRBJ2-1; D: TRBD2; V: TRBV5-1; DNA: TGCGCCAGCAGCCCCCTAGCGGGGGCAAACAATGAGCAGTTCTTC; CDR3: CASSPLAGANNEQFF
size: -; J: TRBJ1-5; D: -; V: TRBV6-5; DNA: TGTGCCAGTTCGGCTTATAGCAATCAGCCCCAGCATTTT; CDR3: CASSAYSNQPQHF
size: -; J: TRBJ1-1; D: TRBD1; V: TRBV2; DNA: TGTGCCAGCAGTGAACAGGGGGCAGGCACTGAAGCTTTCTTT; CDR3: CASSEQGAGTEAFF
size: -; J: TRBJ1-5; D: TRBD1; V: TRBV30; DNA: TGTGCCTGGGCGGACAGGGGAATCAATCAGCCCCAGCATTTT; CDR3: CAWADRGINQPQHF
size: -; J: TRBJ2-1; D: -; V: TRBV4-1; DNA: TGCGCCAGCAGCGACTTCCGTCGGGCCGCCGTTGACAATGAGCAGTTCTTC; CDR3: CASSDFRRAAVDNEQFF
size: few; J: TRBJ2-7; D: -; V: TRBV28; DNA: TGTGCCAGCAGTTTGGACACGGTGATCTCCTACGAGCAGTACTTC; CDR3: CASSLDTVISYEQYF
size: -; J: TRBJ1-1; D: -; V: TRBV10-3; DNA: TGTGCCATCCGATTAGGGGGACGCGAGTTCATGAACACTGAAGCTTTCTTT; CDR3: CAIRLGGREFMNTEAFF
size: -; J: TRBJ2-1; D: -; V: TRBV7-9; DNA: TGTGCCAGCAGCTTAGCGGGGGGACTGAAACCCTCCTCCTACAATGAGCAGTTCTTC; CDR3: CASSLAGGLKPSSYNEQFF
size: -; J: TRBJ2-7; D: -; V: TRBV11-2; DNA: TGTGCCAGCAGCTTAGATCTTGGGGTTCCGTACTTC; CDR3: CASSLDLGVPYF
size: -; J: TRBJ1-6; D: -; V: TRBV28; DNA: TGTGCCAGCAGTTTTCAGAGAAACGTTAATTCACCCCTCCACTTT; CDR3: CASSFQRNVNSPLHF
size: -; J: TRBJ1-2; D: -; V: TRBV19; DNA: TGTGCCAGTAGTACCGGACGGTCCTATGGCTACACCTTC; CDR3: CASSTGRSYGYTF
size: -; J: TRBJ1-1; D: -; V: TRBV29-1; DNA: TGCAGCGTTGACGACCCTGGTGAAGCTTTCTTT; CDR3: CSVDDPGEAFF
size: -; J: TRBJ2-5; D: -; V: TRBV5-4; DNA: TGTGCCAGCAGCTTGGAATGGGAGACCCAGTACTTC; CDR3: CASSLEWETQYF
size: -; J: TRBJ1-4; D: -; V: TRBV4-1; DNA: TGCGCCAGCAGCCAAGGAGGGGCGGGGGCTAATGAAAAACTGTTTTTT; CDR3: CASSQGGAGANEKLFF
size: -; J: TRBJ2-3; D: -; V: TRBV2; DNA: TGTGCCAGCAGTAGGCGGGAAACAGATACGCAGTATTTT; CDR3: CASSRRETDTQYF
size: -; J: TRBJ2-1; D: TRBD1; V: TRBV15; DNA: TGTGCCACCATGGACAGGGCCCACTACAATGAGCAGTTCTTC; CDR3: CATMDRAHYNEQFF
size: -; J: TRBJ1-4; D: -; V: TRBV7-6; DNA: TGTGCCAGCAGCTTAGCGCTGAGGCAGAGAAGGGGTAATGAAAAACTGTTTTTT; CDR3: CASSLALRQRRGNEKLFF
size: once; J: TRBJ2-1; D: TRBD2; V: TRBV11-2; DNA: TGTGCCAGCTCGGGGGGAGTGCAGTTCTTC; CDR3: CASSGGVQFF
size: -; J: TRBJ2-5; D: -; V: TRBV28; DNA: TGTGCCAGCTCGCAGGGAAGTCAAGAGACCCAGTACTTC; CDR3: CASSQGSQETQYF
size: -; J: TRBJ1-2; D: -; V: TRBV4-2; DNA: TGTGCCAGCAGCCAAGCGAGCGGTGATGGCTACACCTTC; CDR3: CASSQASGDGYTF
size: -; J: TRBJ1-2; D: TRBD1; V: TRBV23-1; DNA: TGCGCCAGCAGTCAATCGTATCTCGACAGGGAGTTCGGAGACTATGGCTACACCTTC; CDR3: CASSQSYLDREFGDYGYTF
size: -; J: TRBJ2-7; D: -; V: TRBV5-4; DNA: TGTGCCAGCAGCTTGGGGCCACCTTCCTACGAGCAGTACTTC; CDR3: CASSLGPPSYEQYF
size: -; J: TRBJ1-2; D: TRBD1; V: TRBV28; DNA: TGTGCCACCCATCCCCCTCCCGGGACAGGGGGCAGCGGCACCTTC; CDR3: CATHPPPGTGGSGTF